Following are 9 T cell receptor beta chains from one sample sequenced in a study of cytomegalovirus exposure and HLA in healthy donors (dated by TCRdb to about 2017). Library generation was performed with the immunoSEQ multiplex PCR assay. What TCRdb holds here is the immuneACCESS table cut down to in-frame rearrangements. Part of the clones is not present; checked against another copy, under half of the missing clones reflect an unresolved V gene, and the others are unexplained. Across this sample there are more than 110,000 clones, with approximately 94% seen only once. The top ten constitute over 1.5% of the sample. Source material: PBMCs. The receptor set was obtained from a young man in good health and CMV-seropositive.

This clone was seen a few times. The chain is built from TRBV11-1 and TRBJ2-7, with 10 bases aligning to TRBD1. Germline values: CDR1 SGHAT, CDR2 FQDESV (reference sequence). V was clipped by 5 bases and J by 3 bases; unmatched bases: 4. The CDR3 is made up of 14 amino acids. The CDR3 DNA reads TGTGCCAGCAGCCCTGACAGGGGGCGCTACGAGCAGTACTTC. Amino acids: CASSPDRGRYEQYF. Drawing the rest from reference TRBV11-1 and TRBJ2-7, the complete variable domain is EAEVAQSPRYKITEKSQAVAFWCDPISGHATLYWYRQILGQGPELLVQFQDESVVDDSQLPKDRFSAERLKGVDSTLKIQPAELGDSAMYLCASSPDRGRYEQYFGPGTRLTVT.

This chain links TRBV5-5 with TRBJ1-5; TRBD1 aligns across 9 bases. Trimming removed 4 bases from V and 10 bases from J; junction bases left unmatched: 9. This CDR3 has 14 residues. CDR1 is SGHKS, CDR2 YYEKEE, per germline (reference sequence). CDR3 nucleotides: TGTGCCAGCAGCCCCCGGGACAGGGTGGCACCCCAGCATTTT. It yields the protein CASSPRDRVAPQHF. Complete variable domain (other parts from reference TRBV5-5 and TRBJ1-5): DAGVTQSPTHLIKTRGQQVTLRCSPISGHKSVSWYQQVLGQGPQFIFQYYEKEERGRGNFPDRFSARQFPNYSSELNVNALLLGDSALYLCASSPRDRVAPQHFGDGTRLSIL.

The rearrangement links TRBV28 to TRBJ2-2; 8 bases are shared with TRBD2. CDR3 length: 13 residues. CDR1 and CDR2 (germline): MDHEN, SYDVKM. V shed 10 bases and J 8 bases; nucleotides not matched to a gene: 9. The DNA for the CDR3 is TGTGCCACCTCACTAGCGGCACCGGGGGAGCTGTTTTTT. Protein: CATSLAAPGELFF.

The V call is TRBV5-1, the J call TRBJ2-7, with TRBD1 matching over 7 bases. The length of the CDR3 is 15 residues. Germline values: CDR1 SGHRS, CDR2 YFSETQ. V was clipped by 4 bases and J by 1 base; unmatched bases: 8. CDR3 loop: CASSRDRDFSYEQYF. The DNA of the CDR3 is TGCGCCAGCAGCCGTGACAGGGATTTTTCCTACGAGCAGTACTTC.

V gene TRBV29-1 combines with J gene TRBJ2-7; perhaps TRBD1 as D (6 bases). CDR1 and CDR2 from the germline V gene are SQVTM and ANQGSEA. V was shortened by 6 bases and J by 2 bases, with 11 bases between the two germline ends. The CDR3 sequence is 12 residues long. The CDR3 DNA is TGCAGCGTACTGACAGGCCCCTACGAGCAGTACTTC. Translated: CSVLTGPYEQYF.

The gene calls are TRBV19 and TRBJ2-2, with D possibly being TRBD1 (5 bases). V dropped 5 bases and J dropped 0 bases, with 10 bases sitting between them. The CDR3 totals 15 residues. Germline V gives CDR1 LNHDA, CDR2 SQIVND (reference sequence). The CDR3 loop is CASSLQVSNTGELFF. The DNA of the CDR3 is TGTGCCAGTAGTTTACAGGTATCGAACACCGGGGAGCTGTTTTTT.

As to this clone: Other DNA sequences from this sample encode an identical CDR3 as well. The gene calls are TRBV5-1 and TRBJ2-7; the match to TRBD2 covers 11 bases. The CDR3 covers 14 residues. The trim removed 5 bases at V and 4 bases at J, leaving 5 bases unmatched. CDR1 is SGHRS and CDR2 is YFSETQ in the germline V gene. The CDR3 reads CASSFSGRAYEQYF. The CDR3 DNA is TGCGCCAGCAGTTTTAGCGGGAGGGCTTACGAGCAGTACTTC. The complete variable domain, with remaining parts taken from reference TRBV5-1 and TRBJ2-7, reads KAGVTQTPRYLIKTRGQQVTLSCSPISGHRSVSWYQQTPGQGLQFLFEYFSETQRNKGNFPGRFSGRQFSNSRSEMNVSTLELGDSALYLCASSFSGRAYEQYFGPGTRLTVT.

The chain recombines TRBV4-1 with TRBJ2-7, with 9 positions matching TRBD2. Germline V CDR1 and CDR2: MGHRA, YSYEKL. This CDR3 comprises 16 residues. Trimming cost V 0 bases and J 1 base; bases outside gene matches: 4. The CDR3 here is CASSQDPGLASYEQYF. The CDR3 DNA is TGCGCCAGCAGCCAAGACCCGGGACTAGCTTCCTACGAGCAGTACTTC.

The genes are TRBV12-2 and TRBJ2-1; no DNA check was done on the table's D call, TRBD1. TRBV12-2 is assigned pseudogene status. The CDR3 sequence is 16 residues long. For the CDR3, the DNA is TGTGCAAGTCGCCCGACGGGGGACAGGGTTGAGGGGGAGCAGTTCTTC. It translates to CASRPTGDRVEGEQFF.